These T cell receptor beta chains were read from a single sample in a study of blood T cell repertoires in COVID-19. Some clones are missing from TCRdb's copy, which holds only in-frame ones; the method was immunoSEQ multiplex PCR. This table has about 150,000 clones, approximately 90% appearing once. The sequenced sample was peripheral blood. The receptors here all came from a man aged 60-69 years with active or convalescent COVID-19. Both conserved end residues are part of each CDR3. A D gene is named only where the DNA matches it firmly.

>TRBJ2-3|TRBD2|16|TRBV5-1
CASSRLAGGHTDTQYF
TGCGCCAGCAGCCGATTAGCGGGGGGTCACACAGATACGCAGTATTTT
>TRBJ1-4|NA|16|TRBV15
CATSPPSPGKREKLFF
TGTGCCACCAGCCCTCCCTCTCCGGGAAAACGGGAAAAACTGTTTTTT
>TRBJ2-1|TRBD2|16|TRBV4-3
CASSQELAGGHHEQFF
TGCGCCAGCAGCCAAGAGTTAGCGGGGGGGCACCATGAGCAGTTCTTC
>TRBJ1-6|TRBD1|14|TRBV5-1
CASSPDRGNSPLHF
TGCGCCAGCAGCCCGGACAGGGGAAATTCACCCCTCCACTTT
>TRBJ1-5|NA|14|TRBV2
CASSEWGRNQPQHF
TGTGCCAGCAGTGAGTGGGGGCGCAATCAGCCCCAGCATTTT
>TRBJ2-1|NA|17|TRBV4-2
CASSQDLGQGGVGEQFF
TGTGCCAGCAGCCAAGATCTCGGTCAGGGAGGAGTAGGTGAGCAGTTCTTC
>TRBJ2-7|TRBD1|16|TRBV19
CASSTLGQGSSYEQYF
TGTGCCAGTAGTACCCTCGGACAGGGGAGCTCCTACGAGCAGTACTTC
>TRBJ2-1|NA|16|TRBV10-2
CASRNRDTSSYNEQFF
TGCGCCAGCAGAAACCGGGACACTAGCTCCTACAATGAGCAGTTCTTC
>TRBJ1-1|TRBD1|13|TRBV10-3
CAIATGEKTEAFF
TGTGCCATTGCTACAGGGGAAAAAACTGAAGCTTTCTTT
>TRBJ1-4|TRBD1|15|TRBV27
CASSRRDSANEKLFF
TGTGCCAGCAGTCGACGGGACAGCGCAAATGAAAAACTGTTTTTT